This T cell receptor (beta chain) derives from a study of blood T cells in healthy people across ages. Study results and limitations: A strong correlation between TCR beta diversity and naive T cell percentage was seen.

It was with a sample-barcoded 5' primer and a J-beta primer mix that a second PCR of roughly 7 to 12 cycles was run. A single record per CDR3 protein comes from TCRdb applying MiXCR to the 5' RACE reads. Among about 780,000 distinct CDR3 sequences listed, roughly 25% were seen once. In the case of this clonotype: Its antigen is unknown.

The length of the CDR3 is 16 residues. Germline CDR1 reads DFQATT; CDR2 reads SNEGSKA (reference sequence). The same data also went into a second study, on T cells of mothers and their children.

The TCR was taken from a boy between 10 and 17 years old in good health. The chain carries TRBV20-1 and TRBJ2-1, with D possibly being TRBD2 (7 bases). TRBJ2-7 matches the DNA end more closely, so the J call is doubtful. Source material: blood. The DNA of the CDR3 is TGCAGTGCTAGAGATCTGGGGGGGCCTACCTTCTACGAGCAGTACTTC. Translating gives CSARDLGGPTFYEQYF.